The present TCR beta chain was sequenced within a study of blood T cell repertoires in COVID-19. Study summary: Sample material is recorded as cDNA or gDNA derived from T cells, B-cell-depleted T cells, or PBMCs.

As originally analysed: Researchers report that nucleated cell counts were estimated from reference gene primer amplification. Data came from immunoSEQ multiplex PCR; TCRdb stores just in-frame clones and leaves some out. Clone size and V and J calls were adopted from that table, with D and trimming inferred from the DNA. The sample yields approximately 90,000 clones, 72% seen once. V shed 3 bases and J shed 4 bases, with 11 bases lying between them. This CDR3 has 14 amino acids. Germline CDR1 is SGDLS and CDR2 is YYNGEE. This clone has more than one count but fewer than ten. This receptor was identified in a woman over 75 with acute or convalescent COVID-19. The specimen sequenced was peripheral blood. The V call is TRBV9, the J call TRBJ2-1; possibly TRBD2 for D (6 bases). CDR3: CASSEGGGYNEQFF. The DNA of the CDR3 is TGTGCCAGCAGCGAGGGAGGTGGGTACAATGAGCAGTTCTTC.